This T cell receptor beta chain was identified during a study of T cell changes during pregnancy in multiple sclerosis. The CDR3 consists of 11 residues. Trimming stripped 3 bases from V and 8 bases from J, with 7 bases between. CDR1 LGHNT and CDR2 FRNRAP come from the germline V gene. The assay was immunoSEQ multiplex PCR, and TCRdb's table has in-frame clones only and misses some. Of some 40,000 clones in the sample, less than 90% were seen once. This sequence originates from a female donor with multiple sclerosis, enrolled in a pregnancy study. The source was CD4+ T cells from peripheral blood mononuclear cells, collected in the first trimester of pregnancy. The chain recombines TRBV12-5 with TRBJ1-2; D remains ambiguous. The CDR3 spells CASGFPRGYTF. CDR3 DNA: TGTGCTAGTGGTTTCCCCAGGGGCTACACCTTC. The full variable domain, with the rest looked up from reference TRBV12-5 and TRBJ1-2, is DARVTQTPRHKVTEMGQEVTMRCQPILGHNTVFWYRQTMMQGLELLAYFRNRAPLDDSGMPKDRFSAEMPDATLATLKIQPSEPRDSAVYFCASGFPRGYTFGSGTRLTVV.